The entry below gives a single TCR beta chain sequence along with its context. The antigen remains unidentified. The sample originates from a study of T cell responses to AZD1222 COVID-19 vaccine. Profiling relied on immunoSEQ multiplex PCR, and the TCRdb table lists in-frame clones only, not all of them. The sample includes over 100,000 clones, approximately 89% seen only once; the top ten take 4.5%. Broader study findings: Possibly, clonal diversity was underestimated; donors were largely white British and included more females. CD4 TCRs covered the whole spike, strongest at regions 160-218 and 743-854.

The CDR3 sequence is 18 residues long. The germline V gene has CDR1 SGHKS and CDR2 YYEKEE (reference sequence). Trimming removed 0 bases from V and 0 bases from J, with 18 bases in between. The chain is built from TRBV5-5 and TRBJ1-1; a weak D match, TRBD1 (5 bases). This TCR was recovered from an adult in good health. The sample in question was peripheral blood, obtained on day 0 of AZD1222 vaccination. CDR3 protein: CASSLVRTRTFMNTEAFF. The DNA of the CDR3 is TGTGCCAGCAGCTTGGTAAGGACAAGGACCTTTATGAACACTGAAGCTTTCTTT.